This T cell receptor beta chain was sequenced during a study of tumor-infiltrating lymphocytes in primary liver carcinoma. Study at large: Samples yielded about 3.5 to 7.5 million productive TCRbeta reads, similar across tissue types. Study-wide points: The top-250-clone fraction was significantly higher in tumors than in blood (p = 0.039). Tumor-adjacent and tumor-blood pairs showed less overlap than tumor region pairs.

The researchers produced TCR beta cDNA from around 500 ng total RNA with a constant-region primer. TCR beta libraries came from three nested multiplex PCR rounds using slightly modified ARM-PCR. A single record per CDR3 protein comes from TCRdb applying MiXCR to the multiplex PCR reads. The data show about 30,000 distinct CDR3 sequences, around 71% seen once. In its sample, this clonotype was seen once. Its specificity is not known. The junction does not match germline at one end; this may be a read error. Between about 17 and 34 mg of unsorted bulk tissue served as the source from which RNA and DNA were co-extracted. The receptor was derived from a woman aged 25 to 45 with primary liver carcinoma and hepatitis B virus infection. The sample was liver tumor tissue from sampling region 3. Regarding subset: tumor region T3, left-lateral pole.

CDR3 nucleotide sequence: TGTGCCAGCAGCTTCAGGTTAGGCGGACGGGTTGCAATTAATGTAAAACTGTTTTTT. It yields the protein CASSFRLGGRVAINVKLFF. The chain carries TRBV5-5 and TRBJ1-4; D gene unclear. The germline gives CDR1 SGHKS, CDR2 YYEKEE (reference sequence). CDR3 length equals 19 residues.